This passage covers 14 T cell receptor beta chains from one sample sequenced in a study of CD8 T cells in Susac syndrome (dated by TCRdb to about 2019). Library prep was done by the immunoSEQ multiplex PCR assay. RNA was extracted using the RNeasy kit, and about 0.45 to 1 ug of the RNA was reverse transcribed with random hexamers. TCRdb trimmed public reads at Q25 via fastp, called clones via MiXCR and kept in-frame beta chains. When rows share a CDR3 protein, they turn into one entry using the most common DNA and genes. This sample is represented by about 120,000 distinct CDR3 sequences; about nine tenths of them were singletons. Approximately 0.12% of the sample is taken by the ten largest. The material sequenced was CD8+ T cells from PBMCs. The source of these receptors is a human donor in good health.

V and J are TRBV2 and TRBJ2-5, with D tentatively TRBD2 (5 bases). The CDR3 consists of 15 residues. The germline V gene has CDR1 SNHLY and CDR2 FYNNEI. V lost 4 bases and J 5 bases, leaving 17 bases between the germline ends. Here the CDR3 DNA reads TGTGCCAGCAGTGTTGGCAGGACGGGCGGGGAGACCCAGTACTTC. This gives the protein CASSVGRTGGETQYF.

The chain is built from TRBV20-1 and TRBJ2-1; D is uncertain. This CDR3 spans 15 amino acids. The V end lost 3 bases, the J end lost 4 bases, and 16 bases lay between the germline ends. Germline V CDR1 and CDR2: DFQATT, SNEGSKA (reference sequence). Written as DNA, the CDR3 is TGCAGTGCTAGTGGCGCGCCGGCACGGTACAATGAGCAGTTCTTC. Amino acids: CSASGAPARYNEQFF.

CDR3: CSVTSGRAGETQYF. The DNA for the CDR3 is TGCAGCGTGACTAGCGGGAGGGCTGGGGAGACCCAGTACTTC. The chain carries TRBV29-1 and TRBJ2-5, with 14 bases aligning to TRBD2. CDR1 is SQVTM, CDR2 ANQGSEA, per germline. This CDR3 is 14 amino acids long. V lost 6 bases, J lost 5 bases, and 5 bases stayed unmatched.

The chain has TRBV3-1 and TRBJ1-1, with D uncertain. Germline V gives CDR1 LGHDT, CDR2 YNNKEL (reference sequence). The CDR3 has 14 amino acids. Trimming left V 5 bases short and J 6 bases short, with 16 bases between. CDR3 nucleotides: TGTGCCAGCAGCGTAAAACCGGGCCAGGCTGAAGCTTTCTTT. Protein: CASSVKPGQAEAFF.

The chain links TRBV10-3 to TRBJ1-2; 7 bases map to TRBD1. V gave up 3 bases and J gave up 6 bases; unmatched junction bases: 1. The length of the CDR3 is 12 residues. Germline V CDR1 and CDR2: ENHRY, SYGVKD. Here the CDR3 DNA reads TGTGCCATCAGTGAAACAGGGGATGGCTACACCTTC. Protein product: CAISETGDGYTF.

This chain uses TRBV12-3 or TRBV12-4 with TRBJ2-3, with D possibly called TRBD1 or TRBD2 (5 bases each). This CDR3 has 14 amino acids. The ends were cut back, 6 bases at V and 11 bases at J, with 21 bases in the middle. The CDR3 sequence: CASRSGGTGTMQYF. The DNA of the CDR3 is TGTGCCAGCAGGAGCGGAGGTACAGGTACTATGCAGTATTTT.

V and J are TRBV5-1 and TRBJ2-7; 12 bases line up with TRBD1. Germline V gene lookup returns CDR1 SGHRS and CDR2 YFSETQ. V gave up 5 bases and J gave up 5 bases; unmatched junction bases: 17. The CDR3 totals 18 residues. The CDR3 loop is CASRRTGQGADKGHEQYF. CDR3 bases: TGCGCCAGCAGACGGACGGGACAGGGGGCCGATAAGGGTCACGAGCAGTACTTC.

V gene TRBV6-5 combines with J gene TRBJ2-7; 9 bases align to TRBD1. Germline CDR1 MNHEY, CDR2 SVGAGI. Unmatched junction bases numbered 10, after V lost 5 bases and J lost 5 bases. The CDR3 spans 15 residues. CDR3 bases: TGTGCCAGCAGTCCCGCCGGGACAGGGATCGACGAGCAGTACTTC. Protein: CASSPAGTGIDEQYF.

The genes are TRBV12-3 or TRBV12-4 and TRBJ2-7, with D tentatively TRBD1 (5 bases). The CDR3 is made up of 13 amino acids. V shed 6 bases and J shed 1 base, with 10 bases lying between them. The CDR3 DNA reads TGTGCCAGCAGCCCCGACAGTTCCTACGAGCAGTACTTC. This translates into CASSPDSSYEQYF.

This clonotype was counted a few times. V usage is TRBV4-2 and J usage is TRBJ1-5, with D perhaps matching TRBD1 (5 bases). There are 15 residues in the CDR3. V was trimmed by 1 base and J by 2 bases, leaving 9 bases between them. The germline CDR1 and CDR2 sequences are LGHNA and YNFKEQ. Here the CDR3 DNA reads TGTGCCAGCAGCCAAGCCGGGACGGGCAATCAGCCCCAGCATTTT. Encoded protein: CASSQAGTGNQPQHF.

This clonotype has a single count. Here the CDR3 reads CSVAPPDSGPDGNTIYF. The DNA of the CDR3 is TGCAGCGTTGCCCCACCGGATTCCGGCCCAGATGGAAACACCATATATTTT. This chain connects TRBV29-1 to TRBJ1-3; D is unclear. The germline CDR1 and CDR2 sequences are SQVTM and ANQGSEA. The V gene lost 4 bases and the J gene lost 3 bases, with 22 bases spanning the gap. The CDR3 is 17 amino acids. Full variable domain (outside the CDR3, taken from reference TRBV29-1 and TRBJ1-3): SAVISQKPSRDICQRGTSLTIQCQVDSQVTMMFWYRQQPGQSLTLIATANQGSEATYESGFVIDKFPISRPNLTFSTLTVSNMSPEDSSIYLCSVAPPDSGPDGNTIYFGEGSWLTVV.

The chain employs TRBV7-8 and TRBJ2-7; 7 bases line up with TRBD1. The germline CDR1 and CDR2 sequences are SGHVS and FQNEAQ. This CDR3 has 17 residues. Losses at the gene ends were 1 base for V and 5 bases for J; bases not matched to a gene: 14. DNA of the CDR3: TGTGCCAGCAGCTTAGAGTTTTTCGACAGGGTGGGGGACGAGCAGTACTTC. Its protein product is CASSLEFFDRVGDEQYF.

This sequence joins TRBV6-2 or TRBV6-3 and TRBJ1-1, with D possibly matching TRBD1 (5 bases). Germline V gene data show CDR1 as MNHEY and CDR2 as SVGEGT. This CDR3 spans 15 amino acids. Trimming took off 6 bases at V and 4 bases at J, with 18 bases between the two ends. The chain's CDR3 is CASSFQGGGSTEAFF. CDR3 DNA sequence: TGTGCCAGCAGCTTCCAGGGAGGTGGTAGCACTGAAGCTTTCTTT.

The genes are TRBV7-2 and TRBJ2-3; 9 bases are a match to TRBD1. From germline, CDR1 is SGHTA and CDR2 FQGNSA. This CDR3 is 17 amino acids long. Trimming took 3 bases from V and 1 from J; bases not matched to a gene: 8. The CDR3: CASSFEGTGTGTDTQYF. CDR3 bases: TGTGCCAGCAGCTTCGAGGGGACAGGGACTGGCACAGATACGCAGTATTTT.